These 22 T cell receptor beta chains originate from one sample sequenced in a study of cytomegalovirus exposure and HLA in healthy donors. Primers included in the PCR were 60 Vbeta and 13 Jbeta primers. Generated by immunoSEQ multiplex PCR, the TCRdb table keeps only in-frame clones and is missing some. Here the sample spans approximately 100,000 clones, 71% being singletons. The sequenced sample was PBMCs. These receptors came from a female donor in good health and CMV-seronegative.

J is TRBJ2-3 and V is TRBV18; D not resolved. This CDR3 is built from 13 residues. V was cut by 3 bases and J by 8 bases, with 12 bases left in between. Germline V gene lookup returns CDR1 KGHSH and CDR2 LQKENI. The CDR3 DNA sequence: TGTGCCAGCTCACCTCAGGAAATGGGTACGCAGTATTTT. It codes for CASSPQEMGTQYF.

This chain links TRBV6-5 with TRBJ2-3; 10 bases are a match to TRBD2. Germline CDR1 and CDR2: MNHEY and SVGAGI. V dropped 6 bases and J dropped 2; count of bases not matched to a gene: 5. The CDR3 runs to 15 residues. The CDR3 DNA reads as TGTGCCAGCAGCAGGACTAGCGGCATCACAGATACGCAGTATTTT. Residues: CASSRTSGITDTQYF.

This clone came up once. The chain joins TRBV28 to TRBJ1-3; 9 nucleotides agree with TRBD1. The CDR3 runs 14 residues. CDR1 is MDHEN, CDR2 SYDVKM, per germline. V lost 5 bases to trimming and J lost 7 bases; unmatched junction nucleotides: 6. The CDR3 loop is CASSPGTGINTIYF. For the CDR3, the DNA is TGTGCCAGCAGTCCCGGGACAGGGATTAACACCATATATTTT.

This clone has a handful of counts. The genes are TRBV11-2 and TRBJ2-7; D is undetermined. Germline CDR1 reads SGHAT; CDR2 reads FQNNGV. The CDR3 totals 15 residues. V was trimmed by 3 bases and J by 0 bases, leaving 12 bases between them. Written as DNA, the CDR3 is TGTGCCAGCAGCTTCATTGCGGCAAGCTCCTACGAGCAGTACTTC. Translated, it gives CASSFIAASSYEQYF.

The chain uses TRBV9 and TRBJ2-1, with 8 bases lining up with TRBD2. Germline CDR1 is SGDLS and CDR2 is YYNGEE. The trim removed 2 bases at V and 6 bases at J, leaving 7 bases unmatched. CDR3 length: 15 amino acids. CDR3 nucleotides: TGTGCCAGCAGCGTGTCCGGGAGGGCCCCCAATGAGCAGTTCTTC. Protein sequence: CASSVSGRAPNEQFF.

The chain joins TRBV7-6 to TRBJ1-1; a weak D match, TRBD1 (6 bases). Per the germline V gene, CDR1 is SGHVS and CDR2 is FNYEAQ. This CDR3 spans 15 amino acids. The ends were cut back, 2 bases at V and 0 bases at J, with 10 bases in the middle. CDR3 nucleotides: TGTGCCAGCAGCTTATGGGCAGGGGTGAACACTGAAGCTTTCTTT. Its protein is CASSLWAGVNTEAFF.

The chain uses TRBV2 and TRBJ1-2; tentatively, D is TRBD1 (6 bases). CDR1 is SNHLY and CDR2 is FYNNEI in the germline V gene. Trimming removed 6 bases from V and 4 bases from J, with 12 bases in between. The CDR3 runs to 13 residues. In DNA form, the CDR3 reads TGTGCCAGCAGGAGGACAGAGATCTATGGCTACACCTTC. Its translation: CASRRTEIYGYTF.

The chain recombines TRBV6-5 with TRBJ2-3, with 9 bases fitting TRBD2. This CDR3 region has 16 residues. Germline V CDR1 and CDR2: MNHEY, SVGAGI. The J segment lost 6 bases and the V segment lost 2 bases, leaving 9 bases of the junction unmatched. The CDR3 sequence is CASSYGGRAFWDTQYF. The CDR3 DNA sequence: TGTGCCAGCAGTTACGGCGGGAGGGCCTTTTGGGATACGCAGTATTTT.

The CDR3 nucleotides are TGTGCCAGCAGCTTGCCGGGTCAGGAGACCCAGTACTTC. Translated: CASSLPGQETQYF. The rearrangement links TRBV5-6 to TRBJ2-5; D not certain. The CDR3 is 13 amino acids. Germline CDR1 reads SGHDT; CDR2 reads YYEEEE. The V and J ends lost 1 base and 5 bases respectively, with 9 bases between them.

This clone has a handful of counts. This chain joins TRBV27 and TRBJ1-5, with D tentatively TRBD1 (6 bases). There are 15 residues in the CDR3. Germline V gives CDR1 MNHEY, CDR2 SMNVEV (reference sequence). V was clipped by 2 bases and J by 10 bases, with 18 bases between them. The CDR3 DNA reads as TGTGCCAGCAGTTTAAGAGGGGGGGCCAGCTTACCCCAGCATTTT. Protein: CASSLRGGASLPQHF.

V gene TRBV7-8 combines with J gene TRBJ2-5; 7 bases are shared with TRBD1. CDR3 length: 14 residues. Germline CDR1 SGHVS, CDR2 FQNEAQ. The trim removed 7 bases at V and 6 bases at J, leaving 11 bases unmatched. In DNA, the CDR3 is TGTGCCAGCATCCCATCCAGGGGGAGTAAGACCCAGTACTTC. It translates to CASIPSRGSKTQYF.

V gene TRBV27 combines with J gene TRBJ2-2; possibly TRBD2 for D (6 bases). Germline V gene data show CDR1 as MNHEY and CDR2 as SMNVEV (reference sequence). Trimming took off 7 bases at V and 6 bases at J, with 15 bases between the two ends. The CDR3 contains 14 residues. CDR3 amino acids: CASTTGRGSGELFF. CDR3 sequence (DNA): TGTGCCAGCACCACCGGGAGAGGTTCCGGGGAGCTGTTTTTT.

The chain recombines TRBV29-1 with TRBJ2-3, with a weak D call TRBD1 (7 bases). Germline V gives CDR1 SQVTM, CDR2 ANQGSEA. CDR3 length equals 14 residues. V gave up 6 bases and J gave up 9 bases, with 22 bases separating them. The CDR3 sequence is CSVLTSPGGLTQYF. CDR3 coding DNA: TGCAGCGTACTAACCTCCCCAGGGGGGTTGACGCAGTATTTT.

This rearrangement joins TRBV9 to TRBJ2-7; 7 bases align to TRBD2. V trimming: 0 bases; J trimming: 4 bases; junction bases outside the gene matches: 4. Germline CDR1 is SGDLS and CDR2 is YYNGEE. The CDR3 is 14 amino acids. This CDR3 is CASSVDRGSYEQYF. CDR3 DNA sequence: TGTGCCAGCAGCGTAGATCGCGGGAGTTACGAGCAGTACTTC. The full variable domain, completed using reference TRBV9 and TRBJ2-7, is DSGVTQTPKHLITATGQRVTLRCSPRSGDLSVYWYQQSLDQGLQFLIQYYNGEERAKGNILERFSAQQFPDLHSELNLSSLELGDSALYFCASSVDRGSYEQYFGPGTRLTVT.

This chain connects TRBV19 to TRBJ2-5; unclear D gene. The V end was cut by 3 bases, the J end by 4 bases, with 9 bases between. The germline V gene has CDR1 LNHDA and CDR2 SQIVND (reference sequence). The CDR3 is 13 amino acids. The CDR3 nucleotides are TGTGCCAGTAGTATGCGCGGCGTAGAGACCCAGTACTTC. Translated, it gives CASSMRGVETQYF.

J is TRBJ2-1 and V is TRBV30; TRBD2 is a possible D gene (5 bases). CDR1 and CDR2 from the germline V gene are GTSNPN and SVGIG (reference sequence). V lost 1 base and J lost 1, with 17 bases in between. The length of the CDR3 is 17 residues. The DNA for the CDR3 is TGTGCCTGGAGTGGGGAGAGGGAAAGTTGGTCCTACAATGAGCAGTTCTTC. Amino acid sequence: CAWSGERESWSYNEQFF.

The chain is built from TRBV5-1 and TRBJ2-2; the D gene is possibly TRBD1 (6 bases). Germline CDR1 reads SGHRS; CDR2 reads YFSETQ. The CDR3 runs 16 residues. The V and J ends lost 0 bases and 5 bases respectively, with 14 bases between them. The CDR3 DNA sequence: TGCGCCAGCAGCTTGGGAGTCGTTAGGGGGACCGGGGAGCTGTTTTTT. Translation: CASSLGVVRGTGELFF.

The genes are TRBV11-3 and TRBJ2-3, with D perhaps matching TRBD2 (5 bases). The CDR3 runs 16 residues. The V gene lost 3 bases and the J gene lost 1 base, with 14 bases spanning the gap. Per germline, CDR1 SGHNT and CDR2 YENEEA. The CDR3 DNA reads TGTGCCAGCAGCTTTTCGGCTAGCTCCCGCACAGATACGCAGTATTTT. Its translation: CASSFSASSRTDTQYF.

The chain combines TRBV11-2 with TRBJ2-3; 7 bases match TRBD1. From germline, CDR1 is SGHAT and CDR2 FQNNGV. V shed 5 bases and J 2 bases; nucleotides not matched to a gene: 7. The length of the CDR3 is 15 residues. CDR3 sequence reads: CASSGPGQLTDTQYF. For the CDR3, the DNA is TGTGCCAGCAGCGGACCGGGACAGCTCACAGATACGCAGTATTTT. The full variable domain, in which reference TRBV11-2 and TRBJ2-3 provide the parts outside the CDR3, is EAGVAQSPRYKIIEKRQSVAFWCNPISGHATLYWYQQILGQGPKLLIQFQNNGVVDDSQLPKDRFSAERLKGVDSTLKIQPAKLEDSAVYLCASSGPGQLTDTQYFGPGTRLTVL.

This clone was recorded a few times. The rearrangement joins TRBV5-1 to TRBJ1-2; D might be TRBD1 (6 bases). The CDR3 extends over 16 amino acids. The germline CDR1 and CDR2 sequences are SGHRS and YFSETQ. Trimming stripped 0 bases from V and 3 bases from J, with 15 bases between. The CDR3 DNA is TGCGCCAGCAGCTTGGAGGCACGGGGGGCCGACTATGGCTACACCTTC. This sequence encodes CASSLEARGADYGYTF.

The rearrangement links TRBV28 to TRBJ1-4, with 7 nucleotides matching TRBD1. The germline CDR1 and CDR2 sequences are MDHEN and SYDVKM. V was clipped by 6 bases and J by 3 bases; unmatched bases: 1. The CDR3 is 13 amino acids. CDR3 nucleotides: TGTGCCAGCAGGGGGACAGCTAATGAAAAACTGTTTTTT. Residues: CASRGTANEKLFF.

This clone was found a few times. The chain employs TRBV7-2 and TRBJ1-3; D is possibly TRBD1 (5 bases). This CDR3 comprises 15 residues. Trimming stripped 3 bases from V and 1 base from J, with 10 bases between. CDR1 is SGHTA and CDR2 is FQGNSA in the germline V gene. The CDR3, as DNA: TGTGCCAGCAGCTTGGCAGGGTCTTCTGGAAACACCATATATTTT. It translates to CASSLAGSSGNTIYF.